This T cell receptor (beta chain) was sequenced in a study of cytomegalovirus exposure and HLA in healthy donors. Study-level information: In an earlier analysis, some 110 million unique TCR beta sequences were found from about 190 million T cells. Findings of the study overall: One later analysis reportedly identified an Asian-associated ancestry cluster that showed fewer N-insertions than the roughly 720-donor mean. Analysis was performed later, and it showed HLA-associated TCR beta chains to be more clonally expanded than equally common others.

CDR3 length: 11 residues. CDR1 and CDR2 from the germline V gene are SGHTS and YDEGEE. Trimming took off 0 bases at V and 4 bases at J, with 2 bases between the two ends. The study ran its PCR with 60 Vbeta and 13 Jbeta primers. Using immunoSEQ multiplex PCR, the repertoire was profiled, and TCRdb retains in-frame clones only, with some absent. This table has 65,000 to 90,000 clones, 55% to 75% appearing once. On this clone itself: Its antigen is undetermined.

The specimen was PBMCs. This TCR came from a woman aged 40 to 50 in good health and CMV-seropositive. This chain uses TRBV5-8 with TRBJ2-7; no firm D call. The CDR3 DNA reads as TGTGCCAGCAGCTTGGCGTACGAGCAGTACTTC. Encoded protein: CASSLAYEQYF. Full variable domain (missing parts from reference TRBV5-8 and TRBJ2-7): EAGVTQSPTHLIKTRGQQATLRCSPISGHTSVYWYQQALGLGLQFLLWYDEGEERNRGNFPPRFSGRQFPNYSSELNVNALELEDSALYLCASSLAYEQYFGPGTRLTVT.